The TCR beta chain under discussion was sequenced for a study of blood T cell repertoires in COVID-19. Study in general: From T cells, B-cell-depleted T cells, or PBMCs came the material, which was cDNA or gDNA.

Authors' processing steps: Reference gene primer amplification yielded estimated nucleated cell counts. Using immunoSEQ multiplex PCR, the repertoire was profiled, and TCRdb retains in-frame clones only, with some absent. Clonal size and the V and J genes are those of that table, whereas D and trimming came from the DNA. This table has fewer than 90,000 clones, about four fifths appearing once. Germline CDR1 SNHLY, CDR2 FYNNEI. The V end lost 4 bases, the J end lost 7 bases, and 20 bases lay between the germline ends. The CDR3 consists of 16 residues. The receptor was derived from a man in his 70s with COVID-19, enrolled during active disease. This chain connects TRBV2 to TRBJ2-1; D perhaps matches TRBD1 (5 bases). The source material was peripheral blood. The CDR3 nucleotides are TGTGCCAGCAGTGGAATCCGTGGTCAGGGTGGGAATGAGCAGTTCTTC. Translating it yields CASSGIRGQGGNEQFF.